This TCR beta chain originates from a study of T cells in Graves' hyperthyroidism and ophthalmopathy. The germline V and J ends were trimmed by 2 bases and 10 bases, with 17 bases remaining between them. The CDR3 runs 14 residues. Germline CDR1 is KGHSH and CDR2 is LQKENI. This clonotype was detected only once. The investigators amplified TCR beta CDR3 regions from RNA transcripts. HTBI primers drove first-round RT-PCR of the TCR CDR3. TCRdb redid the calling of the multiplex PCR reads with MiXCR, one entry per CDR3 protein. The table has about 640,000 distinct CDR3 sequences, less than 25% seen once. The receptor was isolated from a man aged 25 to 40 with Graves' ophthalmopathy. The gene calls are TRBV18 and TRBJ1-1; no clear D. Sequencing was performed on blood. The CDR3 sequence is CASSPSLTDDGAFF. The CDR3 DNA is TGTGCCAGCTCACCATCCCTGACCGATGATGGAGCTTTCTTT.